Below, 14 T cell receptor beta chains from the same sample are listed, as sequenced in a study of identical twins. TCRdb reprocessed the 5' RACE reads via MiXCR and lists one record per CDR3 protein. The table has nearly 900,000 distinct CDR3 sequences, roughly an eighth seen once. This same sample was also taken into another study, of yellow fever vaccine responses in identical twins.

Sequencing was done on a sample of PBMCs. Source of these receptors: a woman aged 18-29 years in good health.

Ten or more counts support this clonotype. The CDR3 spells CSGGQSANYGYTF. The CDR3 DNA is TGCAGCGGGGGACAGAGTGCTAACTATGGCTACACCTTC. The chain employs TRBV29-1 and TRBJ1-2, with TRBD1 identical over 7 bases. J gave up 0 bases and V 7 bases, and 5 bases lay outside the gene matches. The CDR3 contains 13 residues. Germline CDR1 reads SQVTM; CDR2 reads ANQGSEA. The full variable domain, with the rest looked up from reference TRBV29-1 and TRBJ1-2, is SAVISQKPSRDICQRGTSLTIQCQVDSQVTMMFWYRQQPGQSLTLIATANQGSEATYESGFVIDKFPISRPNLTFSTLTVSNMSPEDSSIYLCSGGQSANYGYTFGSGTRLTVV.

This clonotype came up a few times. CDR3 in amino acids: CASSLAGGLSGELFF. CDR3 bases: TGCGCCAGCAGCCTAGCGGGGGGGCTATCCGGGGAGCTGTTTTTT. This chain connects TRBV4-1 to TRBJ2-2, with 11 nucleotides matching TRBD2. Unmatched junction bases numbered 4, after V lost 4 bases and J lost 6 bases. Germline CDR1 MGHRA, CDR2 YSYEKL. The CDR3 runs 15 residues.

The chain links TRBV9 to TRBJ2-3; weak D call: TRBD1 (5 bases). The CDR3 is 15 residues long. V was clipped by 4 bases and J by 5 bases, with 17 bases between them. Germline V gene lookup returns CDR1 SGDLS and CDR2 YYNGEE. DNA of the CDR3: TGTGCCAGCAGCCGCCGCACGGCAGGGCAAGATACGCAGTATTTT. Translated: CASSRRTAGQDTQYF.

A few counts support this clonotype. The chain uses TRBV7-3 and TRBJ2-1; 8 bases align to TRBD2. The length of the CDR3 is 15 residues. The V gene's germline CDR1 is SGHTA and CDR2 FQGTGA. J was trimmed by 7 bases and V by 5 bases; bases with no gene match: 10. Here the CDR3 reads CASSPYPGGPNEQFF. CDR3 DNA: TGTGCCAGCAGCCCCTATCCGGGAGGGCCAAATGAGCAGTTCTTC.

The V and J genes are TRBV2 and TRBJ2-7; 8 bases line up with TRBD2. The CDR3 contains 12 residues. Germline trimming cut 8 bases from V and 1 base from J; bases unmatched to any gene: 1. Per the germline V gene, CDR1 is SNHLY and CDR2 is FYNNEI. CDR3 region: CASVAGSYEQYF. CDR3 nucleotide sequence: TGTGCCAGCGTAGCGGGATCCTACGAGCAGTACTTC.

The chain combines TRBV7-9 with TRBJ2-5; TRBD1 agrees at 9 bases. V was clipped by 7 bases and J by 2 bases; unmatched bases: 11. Germline V gene data show CDR1 as SEHNR and CDR2 as FQNEAQ (reference sequence). This CDR3 has 16 residues. DNA of the CDR3: TGTGCCAGCAACTCCGGGACAGGGTTCGGGCAAGAGACCCAGTACTTC. Amino acid sequence: CASNSGTGFGQETQYF.

This clonotype was detected a few times. The V call is TRBV20-1, the J call TRBJ2-3; TRBD1 matches at 10 bases. This CDR3 has 16 amino acids. The V gene's germline CDR1 is DFQATT and CDR2 SNEGSKA (reference sequence). Trimming at V came to 4 bases and at J to 2 bases, leaving 9 bases not matched to a gene. The CDR3 DNA follows: TGCAGTGCTACCCCTCGGACAGGGGGGATCACAGATACGCAGTATTTT. Its protein product is CSATPRTGGITDTQYF.

This clonotype was observed once. This chain connects TRBV4-1 to TRBJ2-1; possible D gene TRBD2, 6 bases. Trimming took 4 bases from V and 8 from J, leaving 30 bases between them. CDR3 length: 19 amino acids. Looked up from germline, CDR1 is MGHRA and CDR2 is YSYEKL. The CDR3 sequence: CASSRIGGSWAASEDEQFF. CDR3 nucleotide sequence: TGCGCCAGCAGCCGGATTGGGGGGTCCTGGGCAGCTTCTGAGGATGAGCAGTTCTTC.

This clonotype came up a few times. The chain recombines TRBV5-1 with TRBJ1-1; D not certain. Germline CDR1 reads SGHRS; CDR2 reads YFSETQ. V lost 1 base and J 0 bases, leaving 13 bases between the germline ends. The CDR3 length is 16 residues. The CDR3 bases are TGCGCCAGCAGCTTGTTGGGCAGGACCATGAACACTGAAGCTTTCTTT. The encoded protein is CASSLLGRTMNTEAFF.

There are a few counts of this clonotype. The chain employs TRBV11-2 and TRBJ2-1, with 7 bases matching TRBD1. CDR3 length: 14 amino acids. The ends lost 5 bases at V and 10 bases at J; junction bases unmatched: 11. Germline V gene sequence: CDR1 SGHAT, CDR2 FQNNGV. The CDR3 DNA is TGTGCCAGCAGCCCGAGACAGGGCCTCGCAGAGCAGTTCTTC. This codes for CASSPRQGLAEQFF.

This chain uses TRBV9 with TRBJ2-3, with 7 bases aligning to TRBD2. The length of the CDR3 is 15 residues. Looked up from germline, CDR1 is SGDLS and CDR2 is YYNGEE. V shed 6 bases, J shed 1 base, and the junction held 8 bases outside the gene matches. The CDR3 loop reads CASTLGGGGTDTQYF. The CDR3 DNA reads TGTGCCAGCACCCTCGGGGGAGGGGGCACAGATACGCAGTATTTT. Full variable domain (outside the CDR3, taken from reference TRBV9 and TRBJ2-3): DSGVTQTPKHLITATGQRVTLRCSPRSGDLSVYWYQQSLDQGLQFLIQYYNGEERAKGNILERFSAQQFPDLHSELNLSSLELGDSALYFCASTLGGGGTDTQYFGPGTRLTVL.

The chain employs TRBV4-1 and TRBJ2-2, with TRBD1 matching over 9 bases. The germline gives CDR1 MGHRA, CDR2 YSYEKL. V trimming: 6 bases; J trimming: 3 bases; junction bases outside the gene matches: 11. The CDR3 is made up of 17 amino acids. In DNA, the CDR3 is TGCGCCAGCAGGAACCCACGGACAGGGGATGACACCGGGGAGCTGTTTTTT. It specifies CASRNPRTGDDTGELFF.

This clonotype has more than one count but fewer than ten. The chain links TRBV20-1 to TRBJ2-5; the D gene is possibly TRBD1 (5 bases). CDR1 and CDR2 from the germline V gene are DFQATT and SNEGSKA (reference sequence). The CDR3 runs 14 residues. V lost 5 bases to trimming and J lost 4 bases, with 17 bases between them. CDR3 loop: CSAVKGYLGETQYF. The CDR3 nucleotides read TGCAGTGCTGTTAAGGGGTACCTTGGAGAGACCCAGTACTTC.

This chain connects TRBV4-2 to TRBJ2-7; D is perhaps TRBD1 (6 bases). Trimming left V 1 base short and J 3 bases short, with 10 bases between. The CDR3 runs 14 residues. Germline loops: CDR1 LGHNA, CDR2 YNFKEQ. CDR3 region: CASSQVGAGYEQYF. CDR3 DNA sequence: TGTGCCAGCAGCCAAGTGGGGGCCGGCTACGAGCAGTACTTC.